This T cell receptor (beta chain) was sequenced during a study of T cells after yellow fever vaccination. For this clonotype: A read error may account for a junction end that differs from germline.

TCRdb reprocessed the 5' RACE reads via MiXCR and lists one record per CDR3 protein. The sample lists hundreds of thousands of distinct CDR3 sequences, more than 9% occurring once. The CDR3 has 14 residues. Germline assignment: CDR1 MNHEY and CDR2 SMNVEV (reference sequence). This rearrangement joins TRBV27 to TRBJ1-5; 8 bases match TRBD1. This TCR derives from a man aged 18 to 30 who received the YFV17D yellow fever vaccine. The source material was PBMCs, sampled on the day of the first yellow fever vaccination. As DNA, the CDR3 is TGTGCCAGCAGTTGGACAGGGCCTCCTCAGCCCGAGCATTTT. Protein product: CASSWTGPPQPEHF.